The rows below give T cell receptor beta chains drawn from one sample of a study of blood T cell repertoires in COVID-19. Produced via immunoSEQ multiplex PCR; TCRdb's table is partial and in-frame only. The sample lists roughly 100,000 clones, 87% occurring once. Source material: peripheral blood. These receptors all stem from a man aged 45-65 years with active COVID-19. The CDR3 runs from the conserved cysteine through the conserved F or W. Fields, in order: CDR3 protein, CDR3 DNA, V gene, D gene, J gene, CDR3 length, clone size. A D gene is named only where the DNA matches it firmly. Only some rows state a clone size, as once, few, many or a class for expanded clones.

CDR3 protein: CATMRQGAFYEQYF
CDR3 DNA: TGTGCCACCATGCGACAAGGCGCGTTCTACGAGCAGTACTTC
V gene: TRBV6-5
D gene: NA
J gene: TRBJ2-7
CDR3 length: 14
clone size: NA

CDR3 protein: CASSIGRGRETQYF
CDR3 DNA: TGTGCCAGTAGTATTGGTAGGGGGCGAGAGACCCAGTACTTC
V gene: TRBV19
D gene: TRBD1
J gene: TRBJ2-5
CDR3 length: 14
clone size: NA

CDR3 protein: CASTPLVQPGTQYF
CDR3 DNA: TGTGCCAGCACCCCCCTGGTCCAGCCGGGGACCCAGTACTTC
V gene: TRBV11-2
D gene: NA
J gene: TRBJ2-5
CDR3 length: 14
clone size: NA

CDR3 protein: CASSPWAGYGYTF
CDR3 DNA: TGTGCCAGCAGCCCATGGGCGGGTTATGGCTACACCTTC
V gene: TRBV7-9
D gene: NA
J gene: TRBJ1-2
CDR3 length: 13
clone size: NA

CDR3 protein: CASSAGGESSYNEQFF
CDR3 DNA: TGTGCCAGCAGTGCGGGCGGGGAGAGCTCCTACAATGAGCAGTTCTTC
V gene: TRBV2
D gene: NA
J gene: TRBJ2-1
CDR3 length: 16
clone size: NA

CDR3 protein: CAWGFQGAGDNEQFF
CDR3 DNA: TGTGCCTGGGGGTTCCAGGGGGCAGGGGACAATGAGCAGTTCTTC
V gene: TRBV30
D gene: TRBD1
J gene: TRBJ2-1
CDR3 length: 15
clone size: NA

CDR3 protein: CSVISARREVVNTEAFF
CDR3 DNA: TGCAGCGTTATTTCTGCGCGGAGGGAAGTCGTGAACACTGAAGCTTTCTTT
V gene: TRBV29-1
D gene: NA
J gene: TRBJ1-1
CDR3 length: 17
clone size: few

CDR3 protein: CASSHRGHNEKLFF
CDR3 DNA: TGTGCCAGCAGTCACAGGGGGCATAATGAAAAACTGTTTTTT
V gene: TRBV11-1
D gene: TRBD1
J gene: TRBJ1-4
CDR3 length: 14
clone size: NA

CDR3 protein: CASSIGRGGSDTQYF
CDR3 DNA: TGTGCCAGCAGTATTGGGCGGGGGGGCAGTGATACGCAGTATTTT
V gene: TRBV7-9
D gene: TRBD2
J gene: TRBJ2-3
CDR3 length: 15
clone size: NA

CDR3 protein: CASRPRGTGSNEQFF
CDR3 DNA: TGTGCCAGCAGACCGCGGGGGACTGGTAGCAATGAGCAGTTCTTC
V gene: TRBV2
D gene: TRBD2
J gene: TRBJ2-1
CDR3 length: 15
clone size: few

CDR3 protein: CASGLSPNQPQHF
CDR3 DNA: TGTGCTAGTGGTTTGTCCCCGAATCAGCCCCAGCATTTT
V gene: TRBV12-5
D gene: NA
J gene: TRBJ1-5
CDR3 length: 13
clone size: NA

CDR3 protein: CASSQNALRTQYF
CDR3 DNA: TGTGCCAGCAGCCAAAACGCGTTGCGTACGCAGTATTTT
V gene: TRBV11-2
D gene: NA
J gene: TRBJ2-3
CDR3 length: 13
clone size: NA

CDR3 protein: CATSDPLPAAAGGGETQYF
CDR3 DNA: TGTGCCACCAGTGATCCCCTACCCGCCGCTGCGGGGGGTGGGGAGACCCAGTACTTC
V gene: TRBV24-1
D gene: TRBD2
J gene: TRBJ2-5
CDR3 length: 19
clone size: NA

CDR3 protein: CASSSGENTEAFF
CDR3 DNA: TGTGCCAGCTCATCCGGGGAGAACACTGAAGCTTTCTTT
V gene: TRBV18
D gene: NA
J gene: TRBJ1-1
CDR3 length: 13
clone size: NA

CDR3 protein: CASSQDAGNEQFF
CDR3 DNA: TGTGCCAGCAGCCAAGACGCAGGCAATGAGCAGTTCTTC
V gene: TRBV3-1/TRBV3-2
D gene: NA
J gene: TRBJ2-1
CDR3 length: 13
clone size: NA

CDR3 protein: CASGFLTEDTQYF
CDR3 DNA: TGTGCTAGTGGTTTCCTTACAGAGGATACGCAGTATTTT
V gene: TRBV12-5
D gene: NA
J gene: TRBJ2-3
CDR3 length: 13
clone size: NA

CDR3 protein: CASTGAQETQYF
CDR3 DNA: TGTGCCAGCACAGGTGCACAAGAGACCCAGTACTTC
V gene: TRBV6-6
D gene: NA
J gene: TRBJ2-5
CDR3 length: 12
clone size: NA

CDR3 protein: CASSHETGTAIHEQYF
CDR3 DNA: TGTGCCAGCAGCCATGAAACCGGGACAGCTATCCACGAGCAGTACTTC
V gene: TRBV4-2
D gene: TRBD1
J gene: TRBJ2-7
CDR3 length: 16
clone size: few

CDR3 protein: CAWTPGQINYGYTF
CDR3 DNA: TGTGCCTGGACTCCGGGACAGATTAACTATGGCTACACCTTC
V gene: TRBV30
D gene: TRBD1
J gene: TRBJ1-2
CDR3 length: 14
clone size: NA

CDR3 protein: CAWVREIYHGSEQYF
CDR3 DNA: TGTGCCTGGGTAAGAGAGATTTATCACGGGTCCGAGCAGTACTTC
V gene: TRBV30
D gene: NA
J gene: TRBJ2-7
CDR3 length: 15
clone size: NA

CDR3 protein: CASSQGREETQYF
CDR3 DNA: TGTGCCAGCAGCCAAGGCCGGGAAGAGACCCAGTACTTC
V gene: TRBV7-3
D gene: NA
J gene: TRBJ2-5
CDR3 length: 13
clone size: NA

CDR3 protein: CSVVLLASYEQYF
CDR3 DNA: TGCAGCGTTGTCTTACTAGCCTCCTACGAGCAGTACTTC
V gene: TRBV29-1
D gene: NA
J gene: TRBJ2-7
CDR3 length: 13
clone size: NA

CDR3 protein: CATTTGKTQYF
CDR3 DNA: TGTGCCACTACGACAGGGAAAACGCAGTATTTT
V gene: TRBV19
D gene: TRBD1
J gene: TRBJ2-3
CDR3 length: 11
clone size: NA

CDR3 protein: CASSFGGETQYF
CDR3 DNA: TGCGCCAGCAGCTTCGGGGGAGAGACCCAGTACTTC
V gene: TRBV5-1
D gene: NA
J gene: TRBJ2-5
CDR3 length: 12
clone size: NA

CDR3 protein: CASSLAGGQETQYF
CDR3 DNA: TGTGCCAGCAGTCTAGCGGGGGGCCAAGAGACCCAGTACTTC
V gene: TRBV5-4
D gene: TRBD2
J gene: TRBJ2-5
CDR3 length: 14
clone size: NA

CDR3 protein: CASSQVKNTEAFF
CDR3 DNA: TGCGCCAGCAGCCAAGTCAAGAACACTGAAGCTTTCTTT
V gene: TRBV4-1
D gene: NA
J gene: TRBJ1-1
CDR3 length: 13
clone size: NA